This T cell receptor beta chain was identified in a study of human CD4 T cells and Enterobacteriaceae. Detection sensitivity for ex vivo total memory CD4+ was one cell in 200,000. Sequencing was performed with immunoSEQ multiplex PCR; in TCRdb, only in-frame clones are kept and a portion is missing. The sample lists about 29,000 clones; roughly 79% were seen once. Memory CD4+ T cells were sorted as all CD4+ cells except CD45RA+CCR7+CD95- naive cells, over 95% pure. CD4 and CD14 magnetic microbeads positively selected total CD4+ T cells and monocytes. Sorted cells lacked CD8+, CD14+, CD16+, CD56+, CD19+ and CD25-bright cells. This CDR3 has 14 amino acids. Per germline, CDR1 MNHEY and CDR2 SMNVEV (reference sequence). Trimming shortened V by 3 bases and J by 2 bases, and 10 bases separated the two germline ends. Points from the study as a whole: In the top 5%: 11 of 19 and about 60% of the roughly 30 cross-reactive clonotypes.

For this clone: The antigen remains undetermined.

This sequence originates from a human donor in good health. The sequencing input was memory CD4+ T cells from blood. The chain has TRBV27 and TRBJ1-2; possible D gene TRBD1, 6 bases. The chain's CDR3 is CASSLNRGNYGYTF. In nucleotides, the CDR3 is TGTGCCAGCAGTTTGAATAGGGGGAACTATGGCTACACCTTC.